This note documents a single T cell receptor beta chain sequence. Its antigen is still unknown. No much larger clone exists at a distance of one base, and base qualities are not known. V was cut back by 2 bases and J by 3 bases, leaving a gap of 7 bases between them. The CDR3, cysteine through phenylalanine, is 13 amino acids long. The CDR3 DNA has 39 bases and is translated from base 1. From the germline V gene (reference sequence), CDR1 is PRHDT and CDR2 is FYEKMQ. The data were obtained in a study of shared clonotypes between healthy human individuals (dated by TCRdb to 2019 to 2021). A note on the overall study: The cohort included three men and a couple of women between 18 and 49 years of age. For each donor, CD4 naive and CD4 memory were each run on three plates, CD8 naive on two plates, and CD8 memory on one plate. Blood TCR repertoires of a handful of healthy adults were deeply sequenced to estimate repertoire size and the extent of clonotype sharing between individuals. Different laboratories and diverse techniques were used to prepare libraries and sequence TCR repertoires, to increase sequencing depth and limit assay-specific biases. Leukapheresis yielded between about 0.85 and 10 billion PBMCs per donor.

Using the deep immunoSEQ assay, TCR CDR3 regions were amplified from genomic DNA by multiplex PCR. Genomic DNA extracted from each cell subset was distributed evenly over all wells of several immunoSEQ 96-well plates, and each plate served as one replicate. For sorted subsets, 150 to 200 ng genomic DNA, equal to 30,000 to 35,000 T cell genomes, was loaded into each replicate PCR. Purified libraries were quantified with a Qubit 3.0 fluorometer, sized on a Bioanalyzer 2100, and re-quantified with the KAPA Library Quantification kit. A separate single-read 150-cycle Illumina NextSeq 550 flow cell was used to sequence each immunoSEQ 96-well plate. In the authors' own workflow: Because the immunoSEQ output held only junctional sequences and lacked quality scores, the filtering could not match the filtering applied to full-length reads. Sequences were annotated with PyIR, a Python wrapper for IgBLAST v1.9, and V/J genes and CDR3 were assigned using IMGT germline references. Reads were removed for weak V/J assignments (E-value above 1e-6), missing CDR3, stop codons, out-of-frame junctions, or ambiguous translated residues. A V3J clonotype was defined by an identical inferred V gene, J gene, and CDR3 amino acid sequence. Percentage overlap between repertoires was computed as shared unique clonotypes divided by the size of the smaller repertoire. Richness of each repertoire was evaluated using RTK rarefaction, the Chao1 estimator, and Recon v2.1 estimates of unobserved clonotypes. OLGA was used to compute generation probabilities for all TCRbeta clonotypes that the gDNA method yielded from a handful of donors. The immuneACCESS repertoire file appears here via TCRdb, limited to in-frame rearrangements. These files lack a portion of the clones; in checked studies, under half of the deficit traces to unresolved V genes, and the cause of the others is not known. V, J and clone size are those of that table, while D and trimming were read from the DNA. Recorded for this sample are some 2.1 million clones; just under 95% of them occurred a single time. Around 1.1% of the sample rests with the top ten.

CD8 naive samples were CD45RO-negative cells positively selected for CCR7, giving a CD45RA+CCR7+ population that excluded TemRA cells. The donors were healthy, HIV-negative adults with no recently reported acute infections or vaccinations. Every donor was a Caucasian adult residing in Nashville, Tennessee, USA. Blood was obtained by leukapheresis, after which PBMCs were separated by Ficoll-Histopaque density gradient centrifugation and cryopreserved in liquid nitrogen vapor phase. Analytical flow cytometry was used to check the purity and quantity of each magnetically sorted T cell population. Each sorted fraction had its genomic DNA isolated and then quantified by UV absorbance on a Nanodrop 2000c. On the study overall, not on this receptor specifically: Pairwise subsampling indicated that sequencing depth was expected to affect the degree of clonotype sharing among donors. Rarefaction of sorted-subset datasets indicated incomplete sequencing despite the large sequencing depth. The small number of donors limited the genetic and exposure-history diversity represented. Compared with non-shared clonotypes, clonotypes shared by all four sorted-subset donors had higher generation probabilities. When several donors were compared, the shared fraction of clonotypes was 5% to 6.5% for naive CD4, about 4% for naive CD8, about 2.4% for memory CD4, and 0.35% to 0.4% for memory CD8. Sampling was restricted to blood, and TCR repertoires in tissues likely differ from the TCR repertoires found in blood. Naive subsets generally had larger estimated clonotype richness than memory subsets.

The specimen was naive CD8+ T cells sorted from blood. This sample's cell subset or site label indicates: CD45RA+CCR7+. This sequence originates from a man aged 18 to 29 in good health. The chain joins TRBV13 to TRBJ2-5, with an unclear D gene assignment. The CDR3 protein: CASSLSSEETQYF. The DNA reads as follows: TGTGCCAGCAGCTTAAGCTCCGAAGAGACCCAGTACTTC.